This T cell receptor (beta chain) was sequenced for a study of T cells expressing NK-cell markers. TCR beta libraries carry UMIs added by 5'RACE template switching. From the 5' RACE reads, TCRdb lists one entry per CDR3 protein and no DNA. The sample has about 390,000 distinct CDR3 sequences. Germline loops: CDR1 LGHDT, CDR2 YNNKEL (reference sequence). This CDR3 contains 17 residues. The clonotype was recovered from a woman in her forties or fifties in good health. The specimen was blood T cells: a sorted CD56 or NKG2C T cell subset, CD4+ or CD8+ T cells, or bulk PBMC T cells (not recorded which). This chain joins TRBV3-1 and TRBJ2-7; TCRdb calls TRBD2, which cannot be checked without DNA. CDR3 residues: CASSRGLAGGRSYEQYF.